The 20 T cell receptor beta chains listed next were all sequenced from one sample in a study of blood T cell repertoires in COVID-19 (dated by TCRdb to 2019 to 2021). The library was generated by the immunoSEQ multiplex PCR assay. The table comes from immuneACCESS by way of TCRdb, which keeps in-frame sequences with V and J called. Part of the clones is missing from these tables; in studies checked, under half for an unresolved V gene and the rest for unknown reasons. For this sample the table gives 180,000 or so clones, of which around 82% were detected only once. Approximately 1.1% of the sample belongs to the ten largest clones. The sequencing input was peripheral blood. The receptors here all came from a man aged 55 to 70 who had recovered from COVID-19.

This clone was detected only a few times. The rearrangement links TRBV3-1 (or the pseudogene TRBV3-2) to TRBJ1-1; 7 bases agree with TRBD1. The germline gives CDR1 LGHDT, CDR2 YNNKEL (reference sequence). The CDR3 sequence is 15 residues long. The ends lost 4 bases at V and 5 bases at J; junction bases unmatched: 10. The CDR3 loop reads CASSPSTGRMTEAFF. The CDR3, as DNA: TGTGCCAGCAGCCCTTCGACAGGGAGGATGACTGAAGCTTTCTTT.

This clone was seen only once. CDR3 protein: CASSGDISGANVLTF. The DNA for the CDR3 is TGTGCCAGTAGTGGGGACATCTCTGGGGCCAACGTCCTGACTTTC. The chain uses TRBV19 and TRBJ2-6, with D possibly matching TRBD1 (6 bases). V lost 5 bases and J 0 bases, leaving 8 bases between the germline ends. The CDR3 has 15 amino acids. CDR1 is LNHDA and CDR2 is SQIVND in the germline V gene (reference sequence). Combining the CDR3 with reference TRBV19 and TRBJ2-6 gives the whole variable domain DGGITQSPKYLFRKEGQNVTLSCEQNLNHDAMYWYRQDPGQGLRLIYYSQIVNDFQKGDIAEGYSVSREKKESFPLTVTSAQKNPTAFYLCASSGDISGANVLTFGAGSRLTVL.

This sequence joins TRBV7-3 and TRBJ2-1; 8 bases match TRBD1. The germline CDR1 and CDR2 sequences are SGHTA and FQGTGA. This CDR3 spans 14 amino acids. The junction had 5 bases not matched to a gene; V was cut back by 5 bases and J by 5 bases. The CDR3 bases are TGTGCCAGCAGCATCAGGGGGCCGGACAATGAGCAGTTCTTC. It translates to CASSIRGPDNEQFF.

The chain joins TRBV6-5 to TRBJ1-1; 7 nucleotides agree with TRBD1. Germline V lookup: CDR1 MNHEY, CDR2 SVGAGI. This CDR3 comprises 12 residues. The CDR3 protein is CATTGDNTEAFF. DNA of the CDR3: TGTGCTACAACAGGGGATAACACTGAAGCTTTCTTT.

V and J are TRBV3-1 (or the pseudogene TRBV3-2) and TRBJ2-2, with 12 bases lining up with TRBD2. The CDR3 is 17 amino acids. The trim removed 5 bases at V and 2 bases at J, leaving 6 bases unmatched. Germline V gene data show CDR1 as LGHDT and CDR2 as YNNKEL (reference sequence). CDR3 nucleotides: TGTGCCAGCAGCGTCCCACTAGCGGGGGGAAACACCGGGGAGCTGTTTTTT. It codes for CASSVPLAGGNTGELFF.

The CDR3 region has the DNA TGTGCCAGCAATCCCTCACGAGGCGGCGAGCAGTACTTC. It is translated as CASNPSRGGEQYF. This chain joins TRBV11-2 and TRBJ2-7; D is unresolved. V shed 7 bases and J shed 6 bases, with 16 bases lying between them. There are 13 residues in the CDR3. Germline CDR1 and CDR2: SGHAT and FQNNGV.

The rearrangement joins TRBV5-6 to TRBJ2-1; D ambiguous. Trimming pared 3 bases from V and 4 bases from J, leaving 11 bases between. Germline CDR1 SGHDT, CDR2 YYEEEE. The CDR3 contains 14 residues. In nucleotides, the CDR3 is TGTGCCAGCAGCTCTGGGCTCACTTACAATGAGCAGTTCTTC. As protein: CASSSGLTYNEQFF.

The chain uses TRBV2 and TRBJ2-2, with TRBD1 matching over 9 bases. With V trimmed by 5 bases and J by 1 base, 8 bases remained unmatched. Per the germline V gene, CDR1 is SNHLY and CDR2 is FYNNEI. The CDR3 has 17 amino acids. The DNA of the CDR3 is TGTGCCAGCAGTAAAAGACCGGGACAGGGGAACACCGGGGAGCTGTTTTTT. It is translated as CASSKRPGQGNTGELFF.

The chain combines TRBV4-2 with TRBJ2-7, with 7 nucleotides matching TRBD1. The J segment lost 5 bases and the V segment lost 8 bases, leaving 12 bases of the junction unmatched. The CDR3 totals 14 residues. The germline V gene encodes CDR1 LGHNA and CDR2 YNFKEQ. CDR3 bases: TGTGCCAGCGGGGCCGGGACAGCAGGCGACGAGCAGTACTTC. It is translated as CASGAGTAGDEQYF.

This clone has only one observation. The chain uses TRBV5-1 and TRBJ2-7, with 8 nucleotides matching TRBD1. The CDR3 length is 15 residues. CDR1 is SGHRS, CDR2 YFSETQ, per germline. With V trimmed by 5 bases and J by 2 bases, 9 bases remained unmatched. CDR3 sequence: CASSRTGSQAYEQYF. CDR3 nucleotides: TGCGCCAGCAGTCGGACAGGGTCCCAGGCCTACGAGCAGTACTTC. The variable domain in full, completed from reference TRBV5-1 and TRBJ2-7, reads KAGVTQTPRYLIKTRGQQVTLSCSPISGHRSVSWYQQTPGQGLQFLFEYFSETQRNKGNFPGRFSGRQFSNSRSEMNVSTLELGDSALYLCASSRTGSQAYEQYFGPGTRLTVT.

V gene TRBV19 combines with J gene TRBJ2-5; no clear D gene. The CDR3 is 15 residues long. V shed 1 base and J shed 2 bases, with 11 bases lying between them. The germline V gene encodes CDR1 LNHDA and CDR2 SQIVND (reference sequence). The CDR3: CASSIGQVFQETQYF. As DNA, the CDR3 is TGTGCCAGTAGTATAGGTCAGGTTTTTCAAGAGACCCAGTACTTC.

This chain links TRBV3-1 (or the pseudogene TRBV3-2) with TRBJ2-2, with 8 bases identical to TRBD2. Losses at the gene ends were 1 base for V and 7 bases for J; bases not matched to a gene: 5. In germline, CDR1 is LGHDT, CDR2 YNNKEL (reference sequence). CDR3 length: 15 residues. CDR3 region: CASSQGLAKGGELFF. The CDR3 DNA sequence: TGTGCCAGCAGCCAAGGACTAGCGAAGGGCGGGGAGCTGTTTTTT.

This clone occurred once. V usage is TRBV10-2 and J usage is TRBJ1-4; TRBD1 matches at 9 bases. V trimming: 0 bases; J trimming: 10 bases; junction bases outside the gene matches: 15. Looked up from germline, CDR1 is WSHSY and CDR2 is SAAADI. The CDR3 spans 18 residues. The CDR3 is CASSESGTGGFLFGKLFF. Written as DNA, the CDR3 is TGCGCCAGCAGTGAGTCTGGAACAGGGGGCTTCCTTTTTGGAAAACTGTTTTTT.

The CDR3 DNA reads as TGTGCCAGCAGCCAAGTGGAGGGGGGGGCCAAAGATACGCAGTATTTT. As protein: CASSQVEGGAKDTQYF. The chain joins TRBV3-1 (or the pseudogene TRBV3-2) to TRBJ2-3; a weak D match, TRBD2 (7 bases). The V and J ends lost 1 base and 5 bases respectively, with 16 bases between them. Germline V gene data show CDR1 as LGHDT and CDR2 as YNNKEL (reference sequence). This CDR3 is built from 16 residues.

This clone was recorded only once. The rearrangement uses TRBV27 and TRBJ1-6, with D perhaps TRBD1 (6 bases). The V and J ends lost 3 bases and 4 bases respectively, with 10 bases between them. The germline CDR1 and CDR2 sequences are MNHEY and SMNVEV (reference sequence). The CDR3 is 15 amino acids. The CDR3 protein is CASSFRGAYNSPLHF. DNA for the CDR3: TGTGCCAGCAGTTTTCGGGGGGCTTATAATTCACCCCTCCACTTT.

The chain recombines TRBV6-5 with TRBJ2-1; 11 nucleotides align to TRBD2. V lost 6 bases to trimming and J lost 2 bases; unmatched junction nucleotides: 3. Germline V gives CDR1 MNHEY, CDR2 SVGAGI. The CDR3 is 15 residues long. The chain's CDR3 is CASSVLAGAYNEQFF. The CDR3 bases are TGTGCCAGCAGCGTACTAGCGGGGGCCTACAATGAGCAGTTCTTC.

The J gene is TRBJ1-2, the V gene TRBV7-9, with no clear D. The V end lost 6 bases, the J end lost 4 bases, and 12 bases lay between the germline ends. CDR3 size: 13 residues. Germline V CDR1 and CDR2: SEHNR, FQNEAQ (reference sequence). CDR3 residues: CASRPGRGYGYTF. The DNA of the CDR3 is TGTGCCAGCAGGCCCGGGCGGGGCTATGGCTACACCTTC. Full variable domain (rest looked up from reference TRBV7-9 and TRBJ1-2): DTGVSQNPRHKITKRGQNVTFRCDPISEHNRLYWYRQTLGQGPEFLTYFQNEAQLEKSRLLSDRFSAERPKGSFSTLEIQRTEQGDSAMYLCASRPGRGYGYTFGSGTRLTVV.

This rearrangement joins TRBV29-1 to TRBJ1-2, with 9 bases matching TRBD1. V lost 6 bases to trimming and J lost 2 bases; unmatched junction nucleotides: 4. This CDR3 is built from 13 residues. Germline CDR1 SQVTM, CDR2 ANQGSEA. The CDR3 DNA reads as TGCAGCGTAGGGGACAGGGTGAACTATGGCTACACCTTC. As protein: CSVGDRVNYGYTF.

The V and J genes are TRBV6-5 and TRBJ1-6; no reliable D call. The CDR3 has 13 residues. V lost 2 bases and J 7 bases, leaving 6 bases between the germline ends. The germline CDR1 and CDR2 sequences are MNHEY and SVGAGI. The CDR3 loop is CASSYDGNSPLHF. Here the CDR3 DNA reads TGTGCCAGCAGTTACGACGGGAATTCACCCCTCCACTTT.

This rearrangement joins TRBV24-1 to TRBJ1-1; 8 bases line up with TRBD1. This CDR3 spans 15 amino acids. Germline V CDR1 and CDR2: KGHDR, SFDVKD. Trimming at V came to 4 bases and at J to 3 bases, leaving 6 bases not matched to a gene. CDR3 DNA sequence: TGTGCCACCAGTGAGGGGACAGGTCACCACACTGAAGCTTTCTTT. It translates to CATSEGTGHHTEAFF.